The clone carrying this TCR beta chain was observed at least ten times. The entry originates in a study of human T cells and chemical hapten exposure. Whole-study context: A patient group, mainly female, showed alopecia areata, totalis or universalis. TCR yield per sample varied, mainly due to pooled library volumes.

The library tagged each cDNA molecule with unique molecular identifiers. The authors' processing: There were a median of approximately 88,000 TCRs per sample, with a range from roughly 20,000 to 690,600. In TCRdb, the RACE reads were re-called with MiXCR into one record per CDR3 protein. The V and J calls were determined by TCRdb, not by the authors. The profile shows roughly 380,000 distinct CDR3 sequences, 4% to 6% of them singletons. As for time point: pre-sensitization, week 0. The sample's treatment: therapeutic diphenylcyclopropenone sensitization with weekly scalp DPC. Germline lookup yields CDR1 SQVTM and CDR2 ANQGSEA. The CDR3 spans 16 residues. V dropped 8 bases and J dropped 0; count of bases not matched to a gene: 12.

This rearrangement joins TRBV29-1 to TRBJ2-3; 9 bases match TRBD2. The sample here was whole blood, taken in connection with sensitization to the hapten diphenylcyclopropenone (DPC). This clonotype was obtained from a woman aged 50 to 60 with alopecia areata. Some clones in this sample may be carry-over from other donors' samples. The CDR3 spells CSSRGAGGRSTDTQYF. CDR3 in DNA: TGCAGCTCCCGTGGGGCGGGGGGGCGAAGCACAGATACGCAGTATTTT.